Shown below are 17 T cell receptor beta chains from a single sample sequenced in a study of blood T cell repertoires in COVID-19. TCRdb's copy holds only in-frame clones and misses some; the assay was immunoSEQ multiplex PCR. The data contain roughly 250,000 clones, roughly four fifths of them singletons. The specimen was PBMCs or T cells enriched from blood (not recorded which). These TCRs come from a woman aged 40 to 50 who had been exposed to COVID-19.

The rearrangement uses TRBV9 and TRBJ2-1; 9 bases fit TRBD1. V shed 0 bases, J shed 7 bases, and the junction held 2 bases outside the gene matches. The V gene's germline CDR1 is SGDLS and CDR2 YYNGEE. CDR3 length: 14 amino acids. Here the CDR3 reads CASSVVQGANEQFF. As DNA, the CDR3 is TGTGCCAGCAGCGTAGTACAGGGGGCGAATGAGCAGTTCTTC.

V usage is TRBV9 and J usage is TRBJ2-3; D unclear. The ends were cut back, 0 bases at V and 6 bases at J, with 11 bases in the middle. The CDR3 extends over 14 amino acids. CDR1 and CDR2 from the germline V gene are SGDLS and YYNGEE. In DNA form, the CDR3 reads TGTGCCAGCAGCGTAGGTCTGTTCGGGGATACGCAGTATTTT. Translating it yields CASSVGLFGDTQYF.

This clone has a handful of counts. V usage is TRBV7-3 and J usage is TRBJ1-6; no firm D call. Germline lookup yields CDR1 SGHTA and CDR2 FQGTGA. This CDR3 spans 16 amino acids. Trimming took off 1 base at V and 9 bases at J, with 16 bases between the two ends. The CDR3 DNA follows: TGTGCCAGCAGCTTAATGGGGTACGGGGATGGTTCACCCCTCCACTTT. It specifies CASSLMGYGDGSPLHF.

The CDR3, as DNA: TGTGCCAGCAGCCAACAGAAGAATGAAAAACTGTTTTTT. Its translation is CASSQQKNEKLFF. V usage is TRBV5-4 and J usage is TRBJ1-4; D gene uncertain. V lost 4 bases and J 5 bases, leaving 9 bases between the germline ends. This CDR3 has 13 residues. CDR1 is SGHNT, CDR2 YYREEE, per germline (reference sequence).

This chain links TRBV4-1 with TRBJ1-1; maybe TRBD1 (5 bases). Germline V CDR1 and CDR2: MGHRA, YSYEKL. The V end was cut by 5 bases, the J end by 7 bases, with 17 bases between. The CDR3 runs 14 residues. DNA for the CDR3: TGCGCCAGCAGCTGGGTAGGCAGGGAGGGTGAAGCTTTCTTT. It specifies CASSWVGREGEAFF.

The chain couples TRBV14 to TRBJ2-5; a possible D gene is TRBD1 (6 bases). With 1 base removed from V and 2 bases from J, the gap between germline ends came to 20 bases. Per germline, CDR1 SGHDN and CDR2 FVKESK. The CDR3 sequence is 18 residues long. CDR3 protein: CASSQGLDRSRLQETQYF. The CDR3, as DNA: TGTGCCAGCAGCCAAGGTTTGGACAGATCCCGCCTGCAAGAGACCCAGTACTTC.

V gene TRBV6-1 combines with J gene TRBJ1-5; 7 bases match TRBD1. From germline, CDR1 is MNHNS and CDR2 SASEGT. CDR3 length: 16 residues. V was clipped by 1 base and J by 3 bases; unmatched bases: 6. CDR3 DNA sequence: TGTGCCAGCAGTGAAGGGGGCGACAGGGTCAATCAGCCCCAGCATTTT. Translation: CASSEGGDRVNQPQHF.

This clone was counted a few times. CDR3 sequence reads: CASSLNTGVGNTIYF. The CDR3 DNA follows: TGTGCCAGCTCACTTAATACAGGGGTCGGAAACACCATATATTTT. The chain couples TRBV18 to TRBJ1-3; 7 bases fit TRBD1. Germline V gene sequence: CDR1 KGHSH, CDR2 LQKENI. The CDR3 is 15 amino acids. Trimming at V came to 4 bases and at J to 4 bases, leaving 7 bases not matched to a gene.

The chain uses TRBV7-6 and TRBJ2-7; tentative D call: TRBD1 (6 bases). The CDR3 consists of 13 residues. Germline loops: CDR1 SGHVS, CDR2 FNYEAQ. V lost 6 bases and J 3 bases, leaving 12 bases between the germline ends. CDR3 loop: CASSQRGNYEQYF. The CDR3 region has the DNA TGTGCCAGCAGTCAAAGGGGGAACTACGAGCAGTACTTC.

The chain is built from TRBV6-5 and TRBJ2-5, with 7 positions matching TRBD2. The CDR3 consists of 15 residues. The germline V gene encodes CDR1 MNHEY and CDR2 SVGAGI. V shed 4 bases and J 4 bases; nucleotides not matched to a gene: 9. The CDR3, as DNA: TGTGCCAGCAGTTTTAGAGGGTCGGGGGGAGAGACCCAGTACTTC. Its translation: CASSFRGSGGETQYF.

J is TRBJ2-7 and V is TRBV3-1 (or the pseudogene TRBV3-2); 10 bases map to TRBD2. V shed 4 bases and J 0 bases; nucleotides not matched to a gene: 9. This CDR3 is 17 amino acids long. Germline V lookup: CDR1 LGHDT, CDR2 YNNKEL (reference sequence). CDR3: CASSLSSLAGDSYEQYF. The DNA for the CDR3 is TGTGCCAGCAGCCTCTCCTCCCTAGCGGGGGACTCCTACGAGCAGTACTTC.

The chain has TRBV19 and TRBJ1-1; D is perhaps TRBD1 (6 bases). Deletions cut 7 bases from V and 1 base from J, with 13 bases between. The CDR3 has 14 residues. Germline CDR1 reads LNHDA; CDR2 reads SQIVND (reference sequence). The CDR3 nucleotides read TGTGCCAGTATGCGGATGACAGGGAACACTGAAGCTTTCTTT. Its translation: CASMRMTGNTEAFF.

The chain couples TRBV11-2 to TRBJ2-7, with 7 positions matching TRBD1. This CDR3 spans 14 amino acids. Germline values: CDR1 SGHAT, CDR2 FQNNGV. The ends lost 5 bases at V and 9 bases at J; junction bases unmatched: 13. CDR3: CASSLGTVGLGQYF. The CDR3, as DNA: TGTGCCAGCAGCCTTGGGACAGTTGGGCTAGGGCAGTACTTC.

The rearrangement links TRBV6-5 to TRBJ1-1; D gene uncertain. CDR1 and CDR2 (germline): MNHEY, SVGAGI. V shed 4 bases and J shed 3 bases, with 9 bases lying between them. This CDR3 spans 13 amino acids. For the CDR3, the DNA is TGTGCCAGCAGTTTAAATCGGGACACTGAAGCTTTCTTT. Its translation: CASSLNRDTEAFF.

This clone was seen a single time. This sequence joins TRBV3-1 (or the pseudogene TRBV3-2) and TRBJ1-2; possible D gene TRBD1, 6 bases. V lost 0 bases and J lost 7, with 15 bases in between. This CDR3 contains 15 residues. Germline V lookup: CDR1 LGHDT, CDR2 YNNKEL (reference sequence). The CDR3 region has the DNA TGTGCCAGCAGCCAAGAGGCGGGGGCAAATAGTGGCTACACCTTC. Residues: CASSQEAGANSGYTF.

This rearrangement joins TRBV7-9 to TRBJ1-1; 8 nucleotides align to TRBD1. From germline, CDR1 is SEHNR and CDR2 FQNEAQ (reference sequence). Losses at the gene ends were 4 bases for V and 1 base for J; bases not matched to a gene: 14. The CDR3 is 18 residues long. The CDR3 is CASSSFGQGLRKNTEAFF. The CDR3 region has the DNA TGTGCCAGCAGCTCCTTCGGACAGGGACTAAGAAAGAACACTGAAGCTTTCTTT.

CDR3 nucleotides: TGTGCCAGCAGCAAAAGGGTCGAGGGCACTGAAGCTTTCTTT. This gives the protein CASSKRVEGTEAFF. The rearrangement uses TRBV7-2 and TRBJ1-1; D is ambiguous. V was shortened by 5 bases and J by 4 bases, with 14 bases between the two germline ends. This CDR3 has 14 amino acids. Germline loops: CDR1 SGHTA, CDR2 FQGNSA.